This T cell receptor beta chain was obtained from a study of shared clonotypes between healthy human individuals. Overall study: A couple of women and a few men aged 18 to 49 made up the donors.

Clones were sequenced by immunoSEQ multiplex PCR, and TCRdb holds only the in-frame ones, with some missing. Seen here are some 2 million clones, approximately 94% observed once, and the top ten hold around 1.1%. V was cut by 6 bases and J by 5 bases, with 16 bases left in between. This CDR3 spans 14 amino acids. Per germline, CDR1 SGHTA and CDR2 FQGTGA. Positively selected for CCR7, the CD45RO-negative cells used as naive CD8 cells excluded terminally differentiated effector memory CD45RA+ cells. Sequenced: naive CD8+ T cells sorted from blood. The sequence came from a man aged 18 to 30 in good health. This chain links TRBV7-3 with TRBJ1-1, with D uncertain. The CDR3 DNA reads as TGTGCCAGCAGGTCAAAGTCGGGAGGGACTGAAGCTTTCTTT. Its translation: CASRSKSGGTEAFF. Based on the CDR3 plus reference TRBV7-3 and TRBJ1-1, the full variable domain is GAGVSQTPSNKVTEKGKYVELRCDPISGHTALYWYRQSLGQGPEFLIYFQGTGAADDSGLPNDRFFAVRPEGSVSTLKIQRTERGDSAVYLCASRSKSGGTEAFFGQGTRLTVV.